This T cell receptor (beta chain) is drawn from a study of shared clonotypes between healthy human individuals (dated by TCRdb to 2018 to 2021). As for the study more broadly: A couple of women and a few men aged 18 to 49 years were included in the cohort. Libraries were prepared and TCR repertoires were sequenced by different laboratories using diverse techniques, in order to increase sequencing depth and limit assay-specific biases. To estimate repertoire size and how much clonotypes are shared between individuals, the study performed deep sequencing of blood TCR repertoires from roughly five healthy adults. Each donor's leukapheresis produced roughly between roughly 0.85 and 10 billion PBMCs. For each donor, CD4 naive and CD4 memory were each run on three plates, CD8 naive on two plates, and CD8 memory on one plate.

TCR CDR3 regions were amplified from genomic DNA by multiplex PCR using the deep immunoSEQ assay. Extracted genomic DNA from each cell subset was spread evenly across all wells of several immunoSEQ 96-well plates, with each plate serving as a replicate. Each replicate PCR for sorted subsets received about 220 ng genomic DNA, equal to roughly 29,000 T cell genomes. Purified libraries were measured with a Qubit 3.0 fluorometer, size-checked on a Bioanalyzer 2100, and measured again with the KAPA Library Quantification kit. Every immunoSEQ 96-well plate was sequenced on a dedicated single-read 150-cycle Illumina NextSeq 550 flow cell. The authors' analysis ran thus. Because the immunoSEQ output held only junctional sequences and lacked quality scores, the filtering could not match the filtering applied to full-length reads. Sequences were annotated with PyIR, a Python wrapper for IgBLAST v1.9, and V/J genes and CDR3 were assigned using IMGT germline references. Any read was removed if the V/J assignment was weak (E-value above 1e-6), the CDR3 was missing, or the read contained stop codons, out-of-frame junctions, or ambiguous translated residues. V3J clonotypes were defined by identical inferred V gene, J gene, and CDR3 amino acid sequence. Percentage overlap between repertoires was computed as shared unique clonotypes divided by the size of the smaller repertoire. Richness of each repertoire was evaluated using RTK rarefaction, the Chao1 estimator, and Recon v2.1 estimates of unobserved clonotypes. OLGA was used to compute generation probabilities for all TCRbeta clonotypes that the gDNA method yielded from a handful of donors. TCRdb mirrors the immuneACCESS table, restricted to in-frame sequences. Some clones are absent from its copies; in checked studies, under half trace to an unresolved V gene, and the reason for the others is unknown. V, J and clone size are those of that table, while D and trimming were read from the DNA. For this sample the table gives hundreds of thousands of clones, of which around 70% were detected only once. The top ten constitute roughly 10% of the sample.

Donors were healthy HIV-negative adults with no recently reported acute infections or vaccinations. Every donor was a Caucasian adult residing in Nashville, Tennessee, USA. CD4+ T cells were enriched by magnetic negative selection, after which naive cells were positively selected on CD45RA and the negative fraction was taken as the memory subset. After blood collection by leukapheresis, PBMCs were isolated using Ficoll-Histopaque density gradient centrifugation and then cryopreserved in the vapor phase of liquid nitrogen. Purity and quantity of every magnetically sorted T cell population were checked by analytical flow cytometry. Genomic DNA was isolated from each sorted fraction and quantified by UV absorbance on a Nanodrop 2000c. The germline V gene (reference sequence) supplies CDR1 LNHNV and CDR2 YYDKDF. Germline trimming: 1 base from V, 13 bases from J; junction bases outside gene matches: 6. The CDR3, from cysteine to phenylalanine, totals 13 residues. The entry retains the CDR3 DNA only, 39 bases that are in frame from base 1.

This clone was recorded only once. No antigen is known for it. There are no base qualities to consult, and no much larger clone falls within one base. General conclusions and limits of the study: Naive subsets generally had larger estimated clonotype richness than memory subsets did. Only blood was sampled, and tissue TCR repertoires likely differ from those in blood. Compared with non-shared clonotypes, clonotypes shared by all four sorted-subset donors had higher generation probabilities. Because the study included only a small number of donors, the genetic and exposure-history diversity represented was limited. About 5% of naive CD4, 3.5% of naive CD8, approximately 2% of memory CD4, and 0.35% to 0.5% of memory CD8 clonotypes were shared across several donors. Pairwise subsampling indicated that sequencing depth was expected to affect the degree of clonotype sharing among donors. Rarefaction of sorted-subset datasets indicated incomplete sequencing despite the large sequencing depth.

Sequenced sample: memory CD4+ T cells sorted from blood. Per the publication, the cell subset or site label means: CD45RA-negative fraction. This clonotype was sampled from a man between 25 and 39 years old in good health. The chain is made from TRBV15 and TRBJ2-1; 8 of the junction bases match TRBD2. The DNA is TGTGCCACCAGCAGAGGGCCGACTAGCGAACAGTTCTTC. Protein translation: CATSRGPTSEQFF.